A selection of T cell receptor beta chains follows, all from one sample in a study of shared clonotypes between healthy human individuals. Assay used: immunoSEQ multiplex PCR; TCRdb lists only in-frame clones, some missing. Counted here are millions of clones, under 95% occurring once; the ten biggest clones make up more than 1.5%. Source material: naive CD8+ T cells from PBMCs. These receptor sequences come from a man between 18 and 35 years old in good health. Some clones in this sample may be carry-over from other donors' samples. Each CDR3 is given with its conserved first and last residue. Only part of the rows carry a size: once, few, many, or a class if the clone is expanded.

TRBV5-6	.	CASSLAGIPYEQYF
TRBV2	.	CASSGDRGEQPQHF
TRBV28	.	CASSFLGATTEAFF
TRBV19	.	CASRVKGPNEKLFF
TRBV7-9	.	CASSSRPGEREGSGELFF
TRBV29-1	once	CSVDSLADSTDTQYF
TRBV28	.	CASSLGTGGNYGYTF
TRBV4-1	.	CASSQSTDTQYF
TRBV4-1	few	CASRAQGSYEQYF
TRBV5-1	.	CASSLTGESTDTQYF
TRBV30	.	CAWSVLGPGASSGNTIYF
TRBV4-1	once	CASSQDRETYNEQFF
TRBV9	.	CASSVSQKLKEGYTF
TRBV27	.	CASSHQGSYNEQFF
TRBV25-1	once	CASRAGLAGGQDTQYF
TRBV7-9	.	CASSSGNQPQHF
TRBV30	.	CAWNTGYGTGELFF
TRBV7-3	.	CASSSREGYEQYF
TRBV27	.	CASRDRGSYEQYF
TRBV5-6	few	CASSLREDTEAFF
TRBV2	.	CASSTTSVSETQYF
TRBV4-2	.	CASSQAGTSWVNEQFF
TRBV19	.	CASSITGRRSDEQYF
TRBV11-3	.	CASASGGTSTDTQYF
TRBV28	.	CASSTQEYEQYF
TRBV11-2	once	CASSLAGTSGNNEQFF
TRBV11-2	.	CASSSGPAAYEQYF
TRBV10-3	.	CAISDRTGTYNEQFF
TRBV29-1	.	CSVDGDSSYEQYF
TRBV27	.	CASSLRPRYGSGTYEQYF
TRBV28	few	CASSFWNTEAFF
TRBV10-2	.	CASSESMLPSTDTQYF
TRBV19	.	CASTPKKVYTEAFF
TRBV5-1	.	CASSPTRMRGVNEQFF
TRBV2	.	CATKREIYEQYF
TRBV27	.	CASSLGILRSYEQYF
TRBV11-2	.	CASSYGGRNTEAFF
TRBV7-9	once	CASSPRQVSGANVLTF
TRBV28	.	CASSQISSGRSKHSEQFF
TRBV28	once	CASSTPGEGFNEKLFF
TRBV29-1	.	CSAQLGGAEQYF
TRBV20-1	.	CSAREYGYTF
TRBV7-8	.	CASSLVGAGAKNIQYF
TRBV28	.	CASTRWGGRVNTEAFF
TRBV7-9	.	CASSPPRGVGGTEAFF
TRBV15	.	CATSRRPSEVLEQFF
TRBV27	.	CASSFLTPRPVNEQFF
TRBV27	.	CASTPEAGGRTEAFF
TRBV23-1	.	CARPWGATEAFF
TRBV30	once	CAWTSEGAPLHF
TRBV29-1	.	CSVVPLGQGFEQYF
TRBV5-1	.	CASSPLGKAEAFF
TRBV27	.	CASSPGTFNYEQYF
TRBV27	.	CASSFSSGTLAYEQYF